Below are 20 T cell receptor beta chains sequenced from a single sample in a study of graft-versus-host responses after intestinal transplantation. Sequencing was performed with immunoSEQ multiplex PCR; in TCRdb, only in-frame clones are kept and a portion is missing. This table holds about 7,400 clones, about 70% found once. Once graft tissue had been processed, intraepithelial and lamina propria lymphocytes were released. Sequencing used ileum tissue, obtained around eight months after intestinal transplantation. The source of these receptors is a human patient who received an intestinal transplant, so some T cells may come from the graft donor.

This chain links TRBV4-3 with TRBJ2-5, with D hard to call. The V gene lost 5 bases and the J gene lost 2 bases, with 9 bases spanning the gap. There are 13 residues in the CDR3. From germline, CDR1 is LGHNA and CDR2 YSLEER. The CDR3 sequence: CASSTSWQETQYF. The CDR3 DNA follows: TGCGCCAGCAGCACATCTTGGCAAGAGACCCAGTACTTC.

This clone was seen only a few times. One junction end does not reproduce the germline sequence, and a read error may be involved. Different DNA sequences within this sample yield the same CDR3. CDR3 region: CASSPVAGAQETQYF. The CDR3 DNA reads TGTGCCAGCAGCCCCGTAGCGGGGGCCCAAGAGACCCAGTACTTC. This rearrangement joins TRBV5-1 to TRBJ2-5; 9 positions match TRBD2. Germline V gives CDR1 SGHRS, CDR2 YFSETQ. The length of the CDR3 is 15 residues.

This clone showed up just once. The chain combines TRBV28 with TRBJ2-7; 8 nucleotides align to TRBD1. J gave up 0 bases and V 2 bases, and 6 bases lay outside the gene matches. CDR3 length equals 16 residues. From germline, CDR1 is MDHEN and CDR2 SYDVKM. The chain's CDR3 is CASSLQPGQVSYEQYF. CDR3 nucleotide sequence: TGTGCCAGCAGTTTACAACCGGGACAGGTCTCCTACGAGCAGTACTTC.

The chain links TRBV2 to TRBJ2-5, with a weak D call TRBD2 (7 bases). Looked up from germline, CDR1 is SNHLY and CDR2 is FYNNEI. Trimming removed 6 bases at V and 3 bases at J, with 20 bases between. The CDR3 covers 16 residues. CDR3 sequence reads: CASRAAAGEGEETQYF. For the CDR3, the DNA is TGTGCCAGCAGGGCTGCTGCGGGGGAGGGGGAAGAGACCCAGTACTTC.

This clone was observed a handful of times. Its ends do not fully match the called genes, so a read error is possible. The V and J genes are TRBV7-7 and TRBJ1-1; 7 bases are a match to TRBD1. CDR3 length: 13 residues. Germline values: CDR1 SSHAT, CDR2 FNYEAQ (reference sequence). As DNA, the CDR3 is TGTGCTAGCAGCTTTGACAGGGACACTGAAGCTTTCTTT. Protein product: CASSFDRDTEAFF.

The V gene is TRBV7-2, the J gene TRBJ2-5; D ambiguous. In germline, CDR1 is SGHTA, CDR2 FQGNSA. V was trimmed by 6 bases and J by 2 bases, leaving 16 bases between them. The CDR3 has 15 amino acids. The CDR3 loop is CASSPRVSTQETQYF. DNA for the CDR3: TGTGCCAGCAGTCCAAGGGTTAGTACTCAAGAGACCCAGTACTTC.

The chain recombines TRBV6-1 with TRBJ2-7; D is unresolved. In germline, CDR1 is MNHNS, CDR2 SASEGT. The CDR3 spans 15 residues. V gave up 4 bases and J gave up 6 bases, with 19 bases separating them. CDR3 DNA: TGTGCCAGCAGTGTTTCTTTGGGTGGCATATCCGAGCAGTACGTC. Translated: CASSVSLGGISEQYV.

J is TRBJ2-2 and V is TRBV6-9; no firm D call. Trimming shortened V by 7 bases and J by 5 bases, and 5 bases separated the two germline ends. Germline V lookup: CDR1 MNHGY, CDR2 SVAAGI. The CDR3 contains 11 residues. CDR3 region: CASTNTGELFF. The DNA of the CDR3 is TGTGCCAGCACTAATACCGGGGAGCTGTTTTTT.

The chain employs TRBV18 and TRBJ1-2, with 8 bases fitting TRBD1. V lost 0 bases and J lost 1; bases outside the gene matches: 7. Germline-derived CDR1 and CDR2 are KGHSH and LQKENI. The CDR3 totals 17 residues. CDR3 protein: CASSPPYRGRHNYGYTF. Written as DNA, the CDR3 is TGTGCCAGCTCACCACCCTACAGGGGGAGGCATAACTATGGCTACACCTTC.

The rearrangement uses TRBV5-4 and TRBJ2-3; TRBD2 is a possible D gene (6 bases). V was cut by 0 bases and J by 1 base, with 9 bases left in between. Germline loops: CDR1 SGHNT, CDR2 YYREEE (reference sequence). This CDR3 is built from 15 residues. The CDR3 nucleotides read TGTGCCAGCAGCTTGGCGGAGGGTGGCACAGATACGCAGTATTTT. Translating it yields CASSLAEGGTDTQYF.

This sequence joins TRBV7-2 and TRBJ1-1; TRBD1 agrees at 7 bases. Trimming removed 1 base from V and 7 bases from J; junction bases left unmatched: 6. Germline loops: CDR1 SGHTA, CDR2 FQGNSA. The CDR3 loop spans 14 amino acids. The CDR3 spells CASSLGGGKVEAFF. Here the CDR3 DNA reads TGTGCCAGCAGCTTAGGAGGGGGCAAGGTTGAAGCTTTCTTT.

Here the CDR3 DNA reads TGTGCCAGCAGCTTTGCTAGCGGTTACTACGAGCAGTACGTC. Translating gives CASSFASGYYEQYV. The chain is built from TRBV5-8 and TRBJ2-7; 7 positions match TRBD2. This CDR3 is 14 amino acids long. V gave up 2 bases and J gave up 3 bases; unmatched junction bases: 5. Germline V gene lookup returns CDR1 SGHTS and CDR2 YDEGEE.

Here the CDR3 reads CASSHGGTANYGYTF. For the CDR3, the DNA is TGTGCCAGCAGCCATGGGGGGACAGCTAACTATGGCTACACCTTC. The J gene is TRBJ1-2, the V gene TRBV6-6, with 7 bases lining up with TRBD1. CDR3 length: 15 amino acids. CDR1 and CDR2 from the germline V gene are MNHNY and SVGAGI (reference sequence). Germline trimming cut 6 bases from V and 0 bases from J; bases unmatched to any gene: 7.

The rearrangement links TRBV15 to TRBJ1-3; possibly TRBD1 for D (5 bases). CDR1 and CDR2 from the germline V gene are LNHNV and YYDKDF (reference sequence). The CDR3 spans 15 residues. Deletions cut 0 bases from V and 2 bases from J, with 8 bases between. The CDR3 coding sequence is TGTGCCACCAGCAGAGATAAAGGGGCTGGAAACACCATATATTTT. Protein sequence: CATSRDKGAGNTIYF.

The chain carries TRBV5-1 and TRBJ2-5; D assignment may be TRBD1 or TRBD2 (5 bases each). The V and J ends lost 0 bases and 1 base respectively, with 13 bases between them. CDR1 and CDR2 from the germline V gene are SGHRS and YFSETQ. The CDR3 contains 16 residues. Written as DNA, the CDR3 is TGCGCCAGCAGCTTGGGTGGGGGATTACGCCAAGAGACCCAGTACTTC. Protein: CASSLGGGLRQETQYF.

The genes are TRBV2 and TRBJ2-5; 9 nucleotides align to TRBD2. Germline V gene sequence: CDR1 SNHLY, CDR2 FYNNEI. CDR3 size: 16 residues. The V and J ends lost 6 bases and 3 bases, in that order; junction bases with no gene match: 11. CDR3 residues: CASRAAAGGREETQYF. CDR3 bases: TGTGCCAGCAGGGCTGCTGCGGGGGGGAGGGAAGAGACCCAGTACTTC.

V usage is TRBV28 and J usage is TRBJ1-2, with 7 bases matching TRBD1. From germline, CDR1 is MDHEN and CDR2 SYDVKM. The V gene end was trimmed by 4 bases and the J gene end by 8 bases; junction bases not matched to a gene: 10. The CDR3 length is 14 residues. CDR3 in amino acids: CASSSSGQKEGYTF. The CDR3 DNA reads TGTGCCAGCAGTTCCTCGGGACAGAAAGAGGGCTACACCTTC.

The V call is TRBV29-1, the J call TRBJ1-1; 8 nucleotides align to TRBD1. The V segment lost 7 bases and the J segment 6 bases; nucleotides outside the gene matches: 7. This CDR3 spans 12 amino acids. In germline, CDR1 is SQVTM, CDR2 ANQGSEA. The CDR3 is CSAQGAFSEAFF. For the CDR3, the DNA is TGCAGCGCGCAGGGGGCGTTTTCTGAAGCTTTCTTT.

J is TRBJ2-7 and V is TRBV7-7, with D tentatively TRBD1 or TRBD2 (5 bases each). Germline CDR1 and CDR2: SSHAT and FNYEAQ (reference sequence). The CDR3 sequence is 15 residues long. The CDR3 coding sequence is TGTGCTAGCAGCGCAATGGGACCCCTGCCCTACGAGCAGTACGTC. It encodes CASSAMGPLPYEQYV.

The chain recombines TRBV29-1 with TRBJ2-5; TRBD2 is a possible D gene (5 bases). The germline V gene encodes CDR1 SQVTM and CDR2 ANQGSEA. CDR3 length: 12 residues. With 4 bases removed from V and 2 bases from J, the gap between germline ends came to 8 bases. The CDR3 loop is CSVGPGQETQYF. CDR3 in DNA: TGCAGCGTTGGGCCGGGGCAAGAGACCCAGTACTTC.